The T cell receptor beta chain under discussion was sequenced for a study of T-cell reconstitution after alpha-beta-depleted transplantation in children (dated by TCRdb to about 2016). At the level of the whole study: T-cell immune reconstitution after TCRalphabeta/CD19-depleted allogeneic hematopoietic cell transplantation in children was quantitatively tracked in the study by means of TCR repertoire profiling.

Library preparation employed PCR. TCRdb names Illumina HiSeq 2500 as the instrument used. TCR libraries were prepared with molecular barcoding, using unique molecular identifiers to normalize TCRbeta repertoire quantification. Starting from the raw public reads, TCRdb applied fastp trimming at Q25, assembled clones with MiXCR and retained in-frame beta chains. Every distinct CDR3 protein forms one entry, paired with its most common genes and DNA. Counted in this sample were about 610,000 distinct CDR3 sequences; roughly a tenth of them appeared once. The ten largest account for less than 5% of the sample. This clonotype was observed at least ten times. No antigen is known for it. There are no base qualities to consult, and no much larger clone falls within one base. This sample comprised PBMCs from the stem cell graft donor, obtained from the stem cell graft. This TCR derives from a human donor who donated a stem cell graft to a child with acute myeloid leukemia.

The CDR3 reads CASSQGTARPQHF. The nucleotide sequence is TGTGCCAGCAGTCAGGGGACGGCCCGGCCCCAGCATTTT. Recombination connected TRBV12-3 or TRBV12-4 to TRBJ1-5, and possibly TRBD1, on 6 matching bases. The CDR3 runs 13 residues from the cysteine to the phenylalanine. The read is trimmed to its CDR3 DNA, 39 bases read in frame from base 1. V and J lose 5 bases and 9 bases, and a span of 14 bases separates them.